These T cell receptor beta chains were read from a single sample in a study of T cell repertoires in cytomegalovirus infection. No antigen has been identified for these receptors. TCRdb analysed the reads with MiXCR anew, one entry per CDR3 protein. The data contain 200,000 or so distinct CDR3 sequences, 35% to 45% of them seen just once; the ten biggest clones take up approximately 59%. Here the sequenced sample was CD8+ T cells from cultured PBMCs, taken from culture after CMV antigen stimulation. All receptors derive from a human donor in good health (CMV status not recorded). Some clones in this sample may be carry-over from other donors' samples. Each CDR3 is given with its conserved first and last residue. Part of the rows lack a size; the others show once, few, many or a class for expanded clones.

j_call clone_size v_call cdr3_aa
TRBJ2-3 few TRBV7-3 CASSLGRVGDTQYF
TRBJ2-1 NA TRBV29-1 CSVTGLAGVYEQFF
TRBJ2-7 few TRBV7-4 CASSLGSTYEQYF
TRBJ2-7 few TRBV4-2 CASSQDAEDRGIYEQYF
TRBJ1-4 few TRBV7-6 CASSLRTGEDEKLFF
TRBJ2-3 NA TRBV6-2/TRBV6-3 CASSLQRGGTDTQYF
TRBJ2-7 NA TRBV19 CATTTGSYEQYF
TRBJ2-7 few TRBV7-6 CASSHQEGLAGSYEQYF
TRBJ1-1 many TRBV7-6 CASSLAGWGGTEAFF
TRBJ2-7 many TRBV20-1 CSARVGGPAYEQYF
TRBJ1-2 many TRBV20-1 CSARDTDRASGYTF
TRBJ2-1 NA TRBV12-5 CASGFGDSHNEQFF
TRBJ1-2 NA TRBV11-2 CASSLLTGAGIYGYTF
TRBJ2-7 few TRBV7-9 CASSLDGPVEQYF
TRBJ2-7 NA TRBV7-9 CASRGTSEQYF
TRBJ2-1 many TRBV7-9 CASSLVGGNEQFF
TRBJ2-7 few TRBV7-9 CASSPSLTGPTYEQYF
TRBJ2-3 few TRBV12-3/TRBV12-4 CASSLILSARTSTDTQYF
TRBJ1-1 many TRBV7-9 CASSLDRGWTEAFF
TRBJ2-7 NA TRBV7-9 CASSLGASGRPEQYF
TRBJ2-1 few TRBV14 CASSQVAGGPIHEQFF
TRBJ2-3 few TRBV10-3 CAMGTSGSADTQYF
TRBJ2-1 NA TRBV7-6 CASSLYVGDEQFF
TRBJ2-5 NA TRBV12-3/TRBV12-4 CASSPAGGSGETQYF
TRBJ1-2 NA TRBV12-5 CASGFKGSLYGYTF
TRBJ2-1 NA TRBV5-3 CASSLESLDEQFF
TRBJ2-2 few TRBV7-2 CASSFEYRAATTGELFF
TRBJ2-5 few TRBV11-2 CASSLEGRGQRKTQYF
TRBJ2-1 few TRBV28 CASSLTVAGGSTRNEQFF
TRBJ2-3 few TRBV7-6 CASSLAPSGDSTDTQYF
TRBJ2-1 NA TRBV5-3 CASSLEFGRANEQFF
TRBJ2-4 NA TRBV14 CASSRGQGDIQYF
TRBJ2-1 NA TRBV12-3/TRBV12-4 CTSSLVAGGRNEQFF
TRBJ1-1 once TRBV20-1 CSARDNQYPNTEAFF
TRBJ1-1 NA TRBV4-2 CASSQVEGQGYTEAFF
TRBJ1-1 once TRBV11-3 CASSSRGLNTEAFF
TRBJ1-6 many TRBV20-1 CSALKGQANSPLHF